What follows describes a single TCR beta chain. The record originates from a study of T cell changes during pregnancy in multiple sclerosis. Data came from immunoSEQ multiplex PCR; TCRdb stores just in-frame clones and leaves some out. The repertoire holds approximately 44,000 clones, with more than 80% as singletons. The germline V gene encodes CDR1 MNHNS and CDR2 SASEGT. The CDR3 loop spans 15 amino acids. V was cut by 1 base and J by 5 bases, with 14 bases left in between. This sequence was found in a female donor with multiple sclerosis, enrolled in a pregnancy study. This chain links TRBV6-1 with TRBJ1-1; a possible D gene is TRBD1 (5 bases). The specimen comprised CD4+ T cells from peripheral blood mononuclear cells, sampled before pregnancy. The CDR3 protein is CASSEVQGSVTEAFF. CDR3 bases: TGTGCCAGCAGTGAAGTCCAGGGAAGTGTTACTGAAGCTTTCTTT.